This record concerns one T cell receptor beta chain sequence. This entry comes from a study of control samples from healthy donors and cancer patients. In germline, CDR1 is GTSNPN, CDR2 SVGIG (reference sequence). V was shortened by 1 base and J by 6 bases, with 12 bases between the two germline ends. The CDR3 runs to 14 residues. Clones were sequenced by immunoSEQ multiplex PCR, and TCRdb holds only the in-frame ones, with some missing. The sample contains 150,000 or so clones, 80% to 95% of which appear only once. Sequenced sample: blood. This sequence was found in a man in his late teens or twenties in good health. J is TRBJ1-4 and V is TRBV30; D is ambiguous. This CDR3 is CAWSEGGFDEKLFF. CDR3 nucleotide sequence: TGTGCCTGGAGTGAAGGAGGGTTTGATGAAAAACTGTTTTTT.